The 5 T cell receptor beta chains presented below share a single source sample, sequenced in a study of regulatory T cells in long-lasting Graves disease. Time point specified: newly diagnosed GD, antithyroid drugs for less than 3 months. Researchers made the TCR library from RNA that was extracted from PBMCs. Construction of TCR beta libraries relied on iRepertoire HTBI primers and on Arm-PCR targeting CDR3 regions. TCRdb passed the multiplex PCR reads through MiXCR, listing each CDR3 protein once. There are about 610,000 distinct CDR3 sequences in the sample; more than 15% occur only once, and around 12% lies in the top ten. Another study also made use of these data, one on T cells in Graves' hyperthyroidism and ophthalmopathy.

Material: peripheral blood mononuclear cells (PBMCs), obtained at new diagnosis, from a patient treated with antithyroid drugs. The receptors stem from a man in his late teens or twenties with Graves disease.

In this sample, this clonotype turned up many times. The chain combines TRBV6-1 with TRBJ1-3, with D unresolved. The CDR3 runs to 19 residues. Germline V lookup: CDR1 MNHNS, CDR2 SASEGT. The V end lost 3 bases, the J end lost 3 bases, and 24 bases lay between the germline ends. DNA for the CDR3: TGTGCCAGCAGTGAGTCTTACCTCACCAACGTCGGCGGTGGAAACACCATATATTTT. Translated: CASSESYLTNVGGGNTIYF.

This clonotype was seen many times. The rearrangement links TRBV6-1 to TRBJ2-3; D remains ambiguous. V gave up 1 base and J gave up 6 bases, with 14 bases separating them. CDR3 length: 15 residues. CDR1 and CDR2 from the germline V gene are MNHNS and SASEGT. This CDR3 reads CASSEGSTFLDTQYF. CDR3 DNA sequence: TGTGCCAGCAGTGAAGGGTCCACCTTTCTGGATACGCAGTATTTT.

This clonotype showed up many times. J is TRBJ1-2 and V is TRBV12-3 or TRBV12-4, with 9 bases lining up with TRBD1. The CDR3 length is 14 residues. J was trimmed by 8 bases and V by 3 bases; bases with no gene match: 7. The CDR3 is CASSFTGGVRGYTF. DNA of the CDR3: TGTGCCAGCAGTTTTACAGGGGGCGTTCGGGGCTACACCTTC.

The J gene is TRBJ2-1, the V gene TRBV24-1, with 9 positions matching TRBD2. Per germline, CDR1 KGHDR and CDR2 SFDVKD. This CDR3 is 16 amino acids long. The J segment lost 1 base and the V segment lost 4 bases, leaving 4 bases of the junction unmatched. DNA of the CDR3: TGTGCCACCAGTGACCGTAGCGGGAGTTCCTACAATGAGCAGTTCTTC. Translated, it gives CATSDRSGSSYNEQFF.

Worth noting for this clonotype: One end of the junction does not line up with germline, which may come from a read error. The J gene is TRBJ2-2, the V gene TRBV30; 8 bases map to TRBD1. Germline CDR1 and CDR2: GTSNPN and SVGIG (reference sequence). The CDR3 totals 15 residues. In nucleotides, the CDR3 is TGTGCCTGGAGCCCAGGACAGGGATGGACCGGGAAGCTGTTTTTT. Amino acid sequence: CAWSPGQGWTGKLFF.